This T cell receptor beta chain came from a study of T-cell reconstitution after alpha-beta-depleted transplantation in children. Whole-study findings and limits: Newly produced T cells mostly accounted for T-cell counts and diversity one year post-transplant. Expanded graft clones, several hundred of them, were reportedly the source of alpha-beta T cells about two months after transplant. In some patients, recipient T cells and intrathymic progenitors surviving conditioning explained high day-60 diversity.

Germline V gene data show CDR1 as SGHTA and CDR2 as FQGTGA. The CDR3 sequence is 15 residues long. V lost 1 base, J lost 0 bases, and 3 bases stayed unmatched. This sample's TCRbeta library carried unique molecular identifier barcodes. TCRdb reanalysed the PCR reads using MiXCR and keeps one entry per CDR3 protein. Among fewer than 400,000 distinct CDR3 sequences, roughly 25% were seen once, and the ten largest hold roughly 9.8%. Turning to this clonotype: Its antigen is not known.

This sequence was found in a male patient between 10 and 17 years old who had a stem cell transplant for acute lymphoblastic leukemia, so the T cells may come from the graft donor. Sequenced material: PBMCs, mostly from graft donor cells, taken 180 days after TCRalphabeta/CD19-depleted stem cell transplant. The V gene is TRBV7-3, the J gene TRBJ2-7; TRBD2 matches at 7 bases. In nucleotides, the CDR3 is TGTGCCAGCAGCTTAAATGGCGGGAGCTCCTACGAGCAGTACTTC. It yields the protein CASSLNGGSSYEQYF.